The 5 T cell receptor beta chains presented below share a single source sample, sequenced in a study of cytomegalovirus exposure and HLA in healthy donors. Researchers ran the PCR with 60 Vbeta and 13 Jbeta primers. The repertoire was sequenced with immunoSEQ multiplex PCR; TCRdb's copy has only in-frame clones and lacks some. The table counts around 130,000 clones; 1.5% to 1.7% lies in the top ten. Material for sequencing was PBMCs. All receptors derive from a woman between 40 and 55 years old in good health and CMV-seronegative.

The chain couples TRBV10-2 to TRBJ2-7; TRBD2 is a possible D gene (5 bases). V was trimmed by 1 base and J by 5 bases, leaving 6 bases between them. CDR3 length equals 12 residues. Germline loops: CDR1 WSHSY, CDR2 SAAADI. The CDR3 here is CASSELRDEQYF. The CDR3 bases are TGCGCCAGCAGTGAGTTGAGGGACGAGCAGTACTTC.

This sequence joins TRBV6-5 and TRBJ1-1; perhaps TRBD1 as D (6 bases). V was pared by 4 bases and J by 7 bases, with 10 bases between. Germline V gene sequence: CDR1 MNHEY, CDR2 SVGAGI. CDR3 length: 12 amino acids. The CDR3 DNA reads TGTGCCAGCAGTTGGGGGCAGGGTGAAGCTTTCTTT. It specifies CASSWGQGEAFF.

This chain connects TRBV18 to TRBJ2-1; no clear D. Trimming took off 2 bases at V and 4 bases at J, with 9 bases between the two ends. Germline V CDR1 and CDR2: KGHSH, LQKENI. CDR3 size: 14 residues. The CDR3 here is CASSPTVGYNEQFF. The CDR3 bases are TGTGCCAGCTCACCAACAGTGGGTTACAATGAGCAGTTCTTC.

V is TRBV6-1 and J is TRBJ1-1; D gene unclear. CDR1 is MNHNS, CDR2 SASEGT, per germline. This CDR3 spans 13 amino acids. The ends were cut back, 8 bases at V and 2 bases at J, with 12 bases in the middle. CDR3 sequence (DNA): TGTGCCAGCTCGAAGGAGGGTAACACTGAAGCTTTCTTT. Protein sequence: CASSKEGNTEAFF.

V and J are TRBV10-3 and TRBJ2-4; TRBD1 matches 9 bases. The germline V gene encodes CDR1 ENHRY and CDR2 SYGVKD. The V gene end was trimmed by 4 bases and the J gene end by 8 bases; junction bases not matched to a gene: 6. CDR3 length equals 14 residues. In nucleotides, the CDR3 is TGTGCCATCAGTGTTCGGACAGGGGATGACATTCAGTACTTC. It translates to CAISVRTGDDIQYF.